Listed here is a single T cell receptor beta chain. The patients, who ranged from 18 to 65 in age, presented with newly diagnosed hyperthyroidism lasting under 2 months. These data belong to a study of T cells in Graves' hyperthyroidism and ophthalmopathy. With 1 base removed from V and 5 bases from J, the gap between germline ends came to 12 bases. This CDR3 comprises 14 residues. Germline V CDR1 and CDR2: LNHDA, SQIVND (reference sequence). RNA transcripts served as the template for amplifying TCR beta CDR3 regions. With the HTBI primer set, the TCR CDR3 went through a first round of RT-PCR. MiXCR was run by TCRdb on the multiplex PCR reads, yielding one entry per CDR3 protein. The sample lists 530,000 or so distinct CDR3 sequences, under 60% occurring once.

Material: peripheral blood or thyroid tissue (not recorded which). The V gene is TRBV19, the J gene TRBJ2-7; a weak D match, TRBD2 (5 bases). This receptor was identified in a woman aged 18-29 years with Graves' hyperthyroidism. Here the CDR3 reads CASSIGLRAHEQYF. The CDR3, as DNA: TGTGCCAGTAGTATAGGACTACGGGCGCACGAGCAGTACTTC.